A selection of T cell receptor beta chains follows, all from one sample in a study of blood T cells in healthy people across ages. Each CDR3 protein is one row after TCRdb ran MiXCR on the 5' RACE reads. The sample consists of 350,000 to 450,000 distinct CDR3 sequences, 50% to 60% of them appearing once. Sequencing input: blood. The receptors were gathered from a man in his sixties in good health. The CDR3 runs from the conserved cysteine through the conserved F or W. D genes are given only for firm matches. For some rows the clone size is stated as once, few or many, or as a class when expanded; others skip it.

J,size,D,V,CDR3,DNA
TRBJ2-3,NA,NA,TRBV2,CASSVWGIGTDTQYF,TGTGCCAGCAGTGTCTGGGGTATTGGCACAGATACGCAGTATTTT
TRBJ2-7,NA,NA,TRBV20-1,CSASTPDRYYEQYF,TGCAGTGCTAGTACCCCTGACAGATACTACGAGCAGTACTTC
TRBJ2-7,many,NA,TRBV10-3,CAISELGGIDEQYF,TGTGCCATCAGTGAGTTGGGTGGGATCGACGAGCAGTACTTC
TRBJ1-1,NA,NA,TRBV29-1,CSVEGTGNTEAFF,TGCAGCGTTGAAGGGACCGGGAACACTGAAGCTTTCTTT
TRBJ1-2,NA,TRBD1,TRBV20-1,CSARAIPSDRDRGYTF,TGCAGTGCTAGAGCAATTCCTTCGGACAGGGATCGTGGCTACACCTTC
TRBJ2-1,NA,NA,TRBV10-2,CASMGYRIGEQFF,TGCGCCAGCATGGGGTACAGGATCGGTGAGCAGTTCTTC
TRBJ2-4,few,NA,TRBV7-2,CASSSYTSGRAKNIQYF,TGTGCCAGCAGCTCCTACACCTCCGGAAGGGCCAAAAACATTCAGTACTTC
TRBJ1-1,NA,NA,TRBV6-5,CASSRDSSNTEAFF,TGTGCCAGCAGCCGCGACAGTTCTAACACTGAAGCTTTCTTT
TRBJ2-5,few,NA,TRBV24-1,CATSDPEEGLETQYF,TGTGCCACCAGTGATCCCGAGGAGGGCCTGGAGACCCAGTACTTC
TRBJ2-6,NA,TRBD1,TRBV2,CASRDRASGANVLTF,TGTGCCAGCAGGGACAGGGCCTCTGGGGCCAACGTCCTGACTTTC
TRBJ2-1,many,NA,TRBV12-3/TRBV12-4,CASSLAGGDNEQFF,TGTGCCAGCAGTTTAGCGGGGGGAGACAATGAGCAGTTCTTC
TRBJ1-6,many,NA,TRBV7-2,CASSLGSKNSPLHF,TGTGCCAGCAGCTTAGGTTCGAAGAATTCACCCCTCCACTTT
TRBJ2-5,few,NA,TRBV7-9,CASSPRTAQETQYF,TGTGCCAGCAGCCCCCGGACAGCCCAAGAGACCCAGTACTTC
TRBJ1-6,NA,TRBD1,TRBV20-1,CSAPGQGTVGSPLHF,TGCAGTGCCCCGGGACAGGGGACCGTAGGGTCACCCCTCCACTTT
TRBJ2-7,once,TRBD2,TRBV20-1,CSAPTGTSGGGSYNEQYF,TGCAGTGCTCCTACCGGGACTAGCGGAGGGGGTTCCTACAATGAGCAGTACTTC
TRBJ2-7,NA,NA,TRBV7-2,CASSPAYEQYF,TGTGCCAGCAGTCCCGCCTACGAGCAGTACTTC
TRBJ2-3,many,NA,TRBV6-1,CASSAAGGGTDTQYF,TGTGCCAGCAGTGCGGCTGGCGGGGGCACAGATACGCAGTATTTT
TRBJ2-6,few,NA,TRBV20-1,CSAPPRGANVLTF,TGCAGTGCTCCTCCCCGTGGGGCCAACGTCCTGACTTTC
TRBJ2-1,NA,TRBD2,TRBV14,CASSQSGLAWANEQFF,TGTGCCAGCAGCCAATCAGGACTAGCGTGGGCCAATGAGCAGTTCTTC
TRBJ1-2,NA,TRBD1,TRBV3-1,CASRPTGGSYGYTF,TGTGCCAGCAGACCGACAGGGGGGAGCTATGGCTACACCTTC
TRBJ2-1,few,TRBD2,TRBV12-3/TRBV12-4,CASSPGTSGGNEQFF,TGTGCCAGCAGTCCTGGGACTAGCGGGGGGAATGAGCAGTTCTTC
TRBJ2-7,many,TRBD2,TRBV27,CASRGTSGTSYEQYF,TGTGCCAGCAGAGGGACTAGCGGGACCTCCTACGAGCAGTACTTC
TRBJ2-1,NA,TRBD2,TRBV6-2/TRBV6-3,CASSWGLAGAYNEQFF,TGTGCCAGCAGCTGGGGGTTAGCGGGAGCTTACAATGAGCAGTTCTTC
TRBJ2-1,NA,TRBD2,TRBV20-1,CSARDGTSGRREQFF,TGCAGTGCTAGAGATGGGACTAGCGGGCGTCGGGAGCAGTTCTTC
TRBJ2-1,NA,TRBD2,TRBV5-1,CASSVTSGSSTEQFF,TGCGCCAGCAGCGTGACTAGCGGGAGTTCCACTGAGCAGTTCTTC